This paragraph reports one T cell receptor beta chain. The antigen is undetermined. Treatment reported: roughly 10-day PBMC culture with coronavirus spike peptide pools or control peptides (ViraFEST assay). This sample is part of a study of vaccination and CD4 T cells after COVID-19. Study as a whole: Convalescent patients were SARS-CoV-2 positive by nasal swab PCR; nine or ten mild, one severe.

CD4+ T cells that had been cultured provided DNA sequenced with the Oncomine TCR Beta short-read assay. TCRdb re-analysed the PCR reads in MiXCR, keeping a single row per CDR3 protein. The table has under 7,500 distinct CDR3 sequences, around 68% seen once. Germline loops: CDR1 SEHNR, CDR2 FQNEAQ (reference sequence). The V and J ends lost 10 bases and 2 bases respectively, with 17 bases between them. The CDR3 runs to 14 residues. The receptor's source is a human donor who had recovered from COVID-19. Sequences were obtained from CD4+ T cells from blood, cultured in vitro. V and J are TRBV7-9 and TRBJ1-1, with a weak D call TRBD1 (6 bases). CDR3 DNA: TGTGCCATAACCACAGGGTCTATCAACACTGAAGCTTTCTTT. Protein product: CAITTGSINTEAFF.